Listed below are T cell receptor beta chains from one sample, sequenced in a study of lymphopenia after photon versus proton radiotherapy. The assay was immunoSEQ multiplex PCR, and TCRdb's table has in-frame clones only and misses some. There are 50,000 or so clones in the sample; roughly nine tenths occur only once, and approximately 18% lies in the top ten. This sample comprised peripheral blood, obtained from a patient treated with photon-based radiotherapy. The receptors derive from a middle-aged woman with cholangiocarcinoma. Each CDR3 is given with its conserved first and last residue. Each record gives: D gene, V gene, clone size, J gene, CDR3 DNA, CDR3 protein. A D gene is named only where the DNA matches it firmly. Clone size, where shown, is once, few, many, or a class for clones that have expanded.

D: -; V: TRBV5-1; size: -; J: TRBJ1-2; DNA: TGCGCCAGCAGCTTGGAGGGCTCGGGCTATGGCTACACCTTC; CDR3: CASSLEGSGYGYTF
D: -; V: TRBV29-1; size: -; J: TRBJ2-1; DNA: TGCAGCGTTGGTTTAGCAACAGGGAATGAGCAGTTCTTC; CDR3: CSVGLATGNEQFF
D: -; V: TRBV5-4; size: -; J: TRBJ2-1; DNA: TGTGCCAGCAGCTTAGGGGGGAGGGGTGTCAATGAGCAGTTCTTC; CDR3: CASSLGGRGVNEQFF
D: -; V: TRBV25-1; size: -; J: TRBJ1-1; DNA: TGTGCCAGCAGTGACCGCAAGGGACGGGGCCATACTGAAGCTTTCTTT; CDR3: CASSDRKGRGHTEAFF
D: -; V: TRBV19; size: -; J: TRBJ1-4; DNA: TGTGCCAGTCGAACCGGGACAAGTAATGAAAAACTGTTTTTT; CDR3: CASRTGTSNEKLFF
D: TRBD2; V: TRBV7-3; size: -; J: TRBJ2-1; DNA: TGTGCCAGCAGCTTACTAGCGGGGGGGCCCGCCTCTGAGCAGTTCTTC; CDR3: CASSLLAGGPASEQFF
D: -; V: TRBV6-6; size: -; J: TRBJ2-7; DNA: TGTGCCAGCAGTTACCAGGAGGCCTACGAGCAGTACTTC; CDR3: CASSYQEAYEQYF
D: TRBD2; V: TRBV6-5; size: -; J: TRBJ2-3; DNA: TGTGCCAGCAGCCCTCTTGCGGGAGCGGCAGATACGCAGTATTTT; CDR3: CASSPLAGAADTQYF
D: -; V: TRBV25-1; size: -; J: TRBJ2-7; DNA: TGTGCCAGCAGTGAATTCGGGGGACTCTACGAGCAGTACTTC; CDR3: CASSEFGGLYEQYF
D: -; V: TRBV7-2; size: -; J: TRBJ2-7; DNA: TGTGCCAGCAGCCTTCGCCGAGGACGGGCCTACGAGCAGTACTTC; CDR3: CASSLRRGRAYEQYF
D: TRBD2; V: TRBV18; size: -; J: TRBJ2-1; DNA: TGTGCCAGCTCACCACCGGGAGGAGGGAGGGCCGATGAGCAGTTCTTC; CDR3: CASSPPGGGRADEQFF
D: -; V: TRBV4-2; size: -; J: TRBJ1-2; DNA: TGTGCCAGCAGCCAGACTCACGGGATTAACTATGGCTACACCTTC; CDR3: CASSQTHGINYGYTF
D: -; V: TRBV12-2; size: -; J: TRBJ2-7; DNA: TGTGCAAGTCGCTCCCAGTACTTC; CDR3: CASRSQYF
D: -; V: TRBV7-2; size: -; J: TRBJ1-4; DNA: TGTGCCAGCAGCTTAGATGGGAGACCTAATGAAAAACTGTTTTTT; CDR3: CASSLDGRPNEKLFF
D: -; V: TRBV6-5; size: -; J: TRBJ2-1; DNA: TGTGCCAGCAGAACAGGTGAACCATCCAATGAGCAGTTCTTC; CDR3: CASRTGEPSNEQFF
D: -; V: TRBV28; size: -; J: TRBJ1-3; DNA: TGTGCCAGCAGTTTGCCAGGGGAGAGGCTTTCTGGAAACACCATATATTTT; CDR3: CASSLPGERLSGNTIYF
D: -; V: TRBV30; size: few; J: TRBJ1-1; DNA: TGTGCCTGGAGTTCCTCCTCATCGGAAGCTTTCTTT; CDR3: CAWSSSSSEAFF
D: -; V: TRBV5-1; size: -; J: TRBJ2-1; DNA: TGCGCCAGCAGCTTGGTAGGGACTGGCTACAATGAGCAGTTCTTC; CDR3: CASSLVGTGYNEQFF
D: TRBD2; V: TRBV19; size: -; J: TRBJ2-1; DNA: TGTGCCAGTAGGCTCGTTAGGCGGGGGGGGATTGAGCAGTTCTTC; CDR3: CASRLVRRGGIEQFF
D: TRBD2; V: TRBV10-1; size: -; J: TRBJ2-5; DNA: TGCGCCAGCAGTCCCGGGACTAGCGGAAAAGAGACCCAGTACTTC; CDR3: CASSPGTSGKETQYF
D: TRBD1; V: TRBV10-2; size: -; J: TRBJ2-3; DNA: TGCGCCAGCAGTGACGTTTGGGACAGGGGTACAGATACGCAGTATTTT; CDR3: CASSDVWDRGTDTQYF
D: -; V: TRBV6-5; size: -; J: TRBJ1-1; DNA: TGTGCCAGCAGTTACAAGGATGGCCTACCCAGCCGAGCTTTCTTT; CDR3: CASSYKDGLPSRAFF
D: -; V: TRBV6-6; size: -; J: TRBJ1-4; DNA: TGTGCCAGCAGTTACTCGAGTAGGCAGCAAAATGAAAAACTGTTTTTT; CDR3: CASSYSSRQQNEKLFF
D: -; V: TRBV5-4; size: -; J: TRBJ2-5; DNA: TGTGCCAGCAGCTTGGCGGGGGTGGGTGGTCAAGAGACCCAGTACTTC; CDR3: CASSLAGVGGQETQYF
D: -; V: TRBV27; size: -; J: TRBJ2-2; DNA: TGTGCCAGCAGTTTAACGTTCACCGGGGAGCTGTTTTTT; CDR3: CASSLTFTGELFF
D: -; V: TRBV6-6; size: -; J: TRBJ1-1; DNA: TGTGCCAGCAGTCCTCGACAGGCGCCAAACACTGAAGCTTTCTTT; CDR3: CASSPRQAPNTEAFF
D: -; V: TRBV28; size: -; J: TRBJ1-1; DNA: TGTGCCAGCAGCGCCTGGGCTTTTGTGGGGGTGAACACTGAAGCTTTCTTT; CDR3: CASSAWAFVGVNTEAFF
D: -; V: TRBV6-6; size: -; J: TRBJ1-1; DNA: TGTGCCAGCAGCCGTACCTCGAACACTGAAGCTTTCTTT; CDR3: CASSRTSNTEAFF
D: TRBD2; V: TRBV7-6; size: -; J: TRBJ2-1; DNA: TGTGCCAGCAGCCCAAGAGGGGCGGGGGGCCTATACAATGAGCAGTTCTTC; CDR3: CASSPRGAGGLYNEQFF